This T cell receptor beta chain was profiled in a study of shared clonotypes between healthy human individuals. Study-wide points: Naive CD4 clonotypes were shared across several donors at 4% to 5%.

As processed by the authors: Owing to the provision of junction-only sequences devoid of quality scores by immunoSEQ, filtering differed. Generated by immunoSEQ multiplex PCR, the TCRdb table keeps only in-frame clones and is missing some. The V and J calls and clone size were taken over from that table, and D and trimming were inferred from the DNA. The table shows some 1.5 million clones, with 95% to 99% occurring only once. CDR1 is SGHNT, CDR2 YENEEA, per germline. CDR3 length equals 14 residues. V lost 5 bases to trimming and J lost 0 bases, with 8 bases between them. In regard to this clone: Its antigen is not identified.

This TCR was sampled from a man aged 25 to 45 in good health. The specimen sequenced was naive CD4+ T cells sorted from blood. Subset indicated: CD45RA+ positively selected. This chain links TRBV11-3 with TRBJ1-5, with D uncertain. The chain's CDR3 is CASSPGVSNQPQHF. CDR3 sequence (DNA): TGTGCCAGCAGCCCGGGAGTTAGCAATCAGCCCCAGCATTTT.